The 22 T cell receptor beta chains below were found in one sample sequenced in a study of T cell responses to AZD1222 COVID-19 vaccine. TCRdb keeps only in-frame clones here, not all; method: immunoSEQ multiplex PCR. The data hold 50,000 to 70,000 clones, with roughly 90% observed a single time. The sequences come from peripheral blood, collected 28 days after the second AZD1222 dose. The receptors originated from an adult who received the AZD1222 COVID-19 vaccine.

V gene TRBV18 combines with J gene TRBJ2-7; the D gene could be TRBD1 or TRBD2 (7 bases each). The CDR3 runs 14 residues. Germline CDR1 and CDR2: KGHSH and LQKENI. Trimming took 4 bases from V and 2 from J, leaving 12 bases between them. The CDR3 here is CASSLSGGAYEQYF. The CDR3, as DNA: TGTGCCAGCTCACTCTCAGGGGGGGCCTACGAGCAGTACTTC. The variable domain in full, with the rest retrieved from reference TRBV18 and TRBJ2-7, is NAGVMQNPRHLVRRRGQEARLRCSPMKGHSHVYWYRQLPEEGLKFMVYLQKENIIDESGMPKERFSAEFPKEGPSILRIQQVVRGDSAAYFCASSLSGGAYEQYFGPGTRLTVT.

A single count supports this clone. The CDR3 region has the DNA TGTGCCAGCAGCGAAGCCCCGGGACAGGGGAGCACCGGGGAGCTGTTTTTT. It is translated as CASSEAPGQGSTGELFF. The chain combines TRBV11-2 with TRBJ2-2; 10 bases map to TRBD1. The CDR3 sequence is 17 residues long. CDR1 and CDR2 from the germline V gene are SGHAT and FQNNGV. V lost 5 bases, J lost 4 bases, and 10 bases stayed unmatched.

The chain has TRBV14 and TRBJ2-7, with unresolved D. The germline gives CDR1 SGHDN, CDR2 FVKESK. The CDR3 length is 13 residues. Trimming cost V 5 bases and J 0 bases, with 8 bases left between them. CDR3 nucleotide sequence: TGTGCCAGCAGCTTACAGAGCTCCTACGAGCAGTACTTC. This translates into CASSLQSSYEQYF.

This clone was observed a single time. As DNA, the CDR3 is TGCGCCAGCAGCTATGGAAATCACGAGCAGTACTTC. Amino acids: CASSYGNHEQYF. The chain uses TRBV5-1 and TRBJ2-7; D is unresolved. V was pared by 3 bases and J by 5 bases, with 9 bases between. This CDR3 contains 12 residues. Germline V gene sequence: CDR1 SGHRS, CDR2 YFSETQ.

The rearrangement uses TRBV29-1 and TRBJ1-5; D is unclear. Trimming stripped 0 bases from V and 3 bases from J, with 9 bases between. Germline loops: CDR1 SQVTM, CDR2 ANQGSEA. CDR3 length: 14 residues. The DNA for the CDR3 is TGCAGCGTTGAAGATGAAGGGTACAATCAGCCCCAGCATTTT. This codes for CSVEDEGYNQPQHF.

V is TRBV20-1 and J is TRBJ2-1; D may be TRBD2 (6 bases). CDR1 and CDR2 from the germline V gene are DFQATT and SNEGSKA (reference sequence). The CDR3 extends over 11 amino acids. Trimming removed 5 bases from V and 7 bases from J, with 9 bases in between. The CDR3 here is CSAGSGNEQFF. The CDR3 DNA reads as TGCAGTGCTGGGAGCGGGAATGAGCAGTTCTTC.

The V and J genes are TRBV5-5 and TRBJ2-7; unclear D gene. Looked up from germline, CDR1 is SGHKS and CDR2 is YYEKEE (reference sequence). Trimming took off 2 bases at V and 2 bases at J, with 5 bases between the two ends. The CDR3 is 12 amino acids. Here the CDR3 DNA reads TGTGCCAGCAGCTTTCTCACCTACGAGCAGTACTTC. Translating it yields CASSFLTYEQYF.

This clone has more than one count but fewer than ten. V gene TRBV28 combines with J gene TRBJ2-1; no definite D call. Germline V lookup: CDR1 MDHEN, CDR2 SYDVKM. There are 13 residues in the CDR3. V gave up 4 bases and J gave up 10 bases, with 14 bases separating them. The CDR3 here is CASSSDPLNEQFF. The CDR3 DNA is TGTGCCAGCAGTTCCGACCCGCTGAACGAGCAGTTCTTC.

This clone appeared a single time. The J gene is TRBJ1-2, the V gene TRBV29-1; D is possibly TRBD1 (6 bases). CDR3 length: 13 amino acids. The ends were cut back, 3 bases at V and 7 bases at J, with 15 bases in the middle. The germline V gene has CDR1 SQVTM and CDR2 ANQGSEA. CDR3 sequence reads: CSVEGVGGSGYTF. The CDR3, as DNA: TGCAGCGTTGAGGGCGTGGGGGGCTCTGGCTACACCTTC.

This chain's CDR3 is CARRRGLGNQPQHF. CDR3 nucleotides: TGTGCCAGGCGCAGGGGGCTCGGCAATCAGCCCCAGCATTTT. This rearrangement joins TRBV5-3 to TRBJ1-5; TRBD1 agrees at 8 bases. TRBV5-3 is classed as an ORF, of uncertain function. V shed 8 bases, J shed 2 bases, and the junction held 6 bases outside the gene matches. The CDR3 has 14 residues.

This clone appeared once. The CDR3 DNA follows: TGTGCCAGCAGCTTATGGCAGGGCCATAATTCACCCCTCCACTTT. Amino acid sequence: CASSLWQGHNSPLHF. This chain links TRBV7-2 with TRBJ1-6, with a weak D call TRBD1 (5 bases). V was clipped by 2 bases and J by 5 bases, with 10 bases between them. The germline V gene has CDR1 SGHTA and CDR2 FQGNSA. CDR3 length: 15 residues.

The rearrangement uses TRBV6-2 or TRBV6-3 and TRBJ1-1; D ambiguous. With 3 bases removed from V and 1 base from J, the gap between germline ends came to 6 bases. Germline CDR1 and CDR2: MNHEY and SVGEGT. The CDR3 sequence is 13 residues long. The CDR3 nucleotides read TGTGCCAGCAGTTATACATGGAACACTGAAGCTTTCTTT. Translated, it gives CASSYTWNTEAFF.

V is TRBV4-1 and J is TRBJ1-4; D might be TRBD1 (6 bases). Trimming left V 4 bases short and J 0 bases short, with 12 bases between. The CDR3 spans 16 residues. The germline V gene encodes CDR1 MGHRA and CDR2 YSYEKL. The CDR3 region is CASSLRGGATNEKLFF. CDR3 nucleotide sequence: TGCGCCAGCAGCCTAAGAGGGGGGGCAACTAATGAAAAACTGTTTTTT.

The chain is built from TRBV18 and TRBJ1-5; tentatively, D is TRBD1 (6 bases). Germline CDR1 and CDR2: KGHSH and LQKENI. There are 13 residues in the CDR3. Trimming left V 8 bases short and J 2 bases short, with 10 bases between. The CDR3 sequence is CASEQGGNQPQHF. DNA of the CDR3: TGTGCCAGCGAACAGGGAGGCAATCAGCCCCAGCATTTT. Filled out from reference TRBV18 and TRBJ1-5, the complete variable domain reads NAGVMQNPRHLVRRRGQEARLRCSPMKGHSHVYWYRQLPEEGLKFMVYLQKENIIDESGMPKERFSAEFPKEGPSILRIQQVVRGDSAAYFCASEQGGNQPQHFGDGTRLSIL.

The rearrangement uses TRBV9 and TRBJ1-6, with a weak D call TRBD1 (5 bases). The length of the CDR3 is 14 residues. Germline V gene sequence: CDR1 SGDLS, CDR2 YYNGEE. Trimming left V 2 bases short and J 7 bases short, with 10 bases between. The CDR3, as DNA: TGTGCCAGCAGCGTGCCGGGACGAAATTCACCCCTCCACTTT. Encoded protein: CASSVPGRNSPLHF.

The chain joins TRBV25-1 to TRBJ1-4, with TRBD1 as a possible D gene (6 bases). The CDR3 has 15 residues. The germline V gene has CDR1 MGHDK and CDR2 SYGVNS. V was pared by 3 bases and J by 3 bases, with 11 bases between. CDR3 sequence: CASSDPGDPNEKLFF. CDR3 nucleotide sequence: TGTGCCAGCAGTGACCCAGGGGACCCTAATGAAAAACTGTTTTTT.

The V call is TRBV15, the J call TRBJ1-2; D might be TRBD1 (6 bases). The CDR3 runs to 15 residues. V was shortened by 7 bases and J by 1 base, with 16 bases between the two germline ends. CDR1 and CDR2 from the germline V gene are LNHNV and YYDKDF (reference sequence). The CDR3 DNA sequence: TGTGCCACCACCAAAGGGAAAGGGGGTAACTATGGCTACACCTTC. It codes for CATTKGKGGNYGYTF.

The count of this clone is one. This chain joins TRBV28 and TRBJ1-2, with D maybe TRBD1 (5 bases). Germline V lookup: CDR1 MDHEN, CDR2 SYDVKM. V was pared by 11 bases and J by 8 bases, with 18 bases between. The CDR3 has 12 residues. CDR3: CALRGGGAGYTF. CDR3 DNA sequence: TGTGCCTTACGTGGCGGCGGGGCCGGCTACACCTTC.

This clone appeared once. The chain couples TRBV19 to TRBJ2-3; 7 bases line up with TRBD1. Germline V gene sequence: CDR1 LNHDA, CDR2 SQIVND (reference sequence). The CDR3 extends over 13 amino acids. The V segment lost 5 bases and the J segment 5 bases; nucleotides outside the gene matches: 4. CDR3 loop: CASSATGVDTQYF. The CDR3 DNA reads TGTGCCAGTAGTGCTACAGGGGTAGATACGCAGTATTTT.

V gene TRBV19 combines with J gene TRBJ1-2, with no clear D. The CDR3 is made up of 12 amino acids. CDR1 is LNHDA and CDR2 is SQIVND in the germline V gene (reference sequence). V dropped 2 bases and J dropped 5 bases, with 6 bases sitting between them. The CDR3 here is CASSISGYGYTF. The CDR3 nucleotides are TGTGCCAGTAGTATATCCGGGTATGGCTACACCTTC. The variable domain in full, completed from reference TRBV19 and TRBJ1-2, reads DGGITQSPKYLFRKEGQNVTLSCEQNLNHDAMYWYRQDPGQGLRLIYYSQIVNDFQKGDIAEGYSVSREKKESFPLTVTSAQKNPTAFYLCASSISGYGYTFGSGTRLTVV.

This chain links TRBV19 with TRBJ1-5; the D is unclear. Germline V gene data show CDR1 as LNHDA and CDR2 as SQIVND (reference sequence). The V gene lost 7 bases and the J gene lost 6 bases, with 13 bases spanning the gap. The CDR3 totals 13 residues. The CDR3 protein is CASTYMVGQPQHF. CDR3 in DNA: TGTGCCAGTACATACATGGTCGGTCAGCCCCAGCATTTT. Using reference TRBV19 and TRBJ1-5 for the parts outside the CDR3, the full variable domain is DGGITQSPKYLFRKEGQNVTLSCEQNLNHDAMYWYRQDPGQGLRLIYYSQIVNDFQKGDIAEGYSVSREKKESFPLTVTSAQKNPTAFYLCASTYMVGQPQHFGDGTRLSIL.

The rearrangement joins TRBV28 to TRBJ2-3; D is perhaps TRBD1 (5 bases). Germline V gives CDR1 MDHEN, CDR2 SYDVKM. V dropped 5 bases and J dropped 0 bases, with 9 bases sitting between them. The CDR3 totals 14 residues. The CDR3 protein is CASSAGASTDTQYF. CDR3 DNA: TGTGCCAGCAGTGCTGGGGCTAGCACAGATACGCAGTATTTT.